This passage covers 21 T cell receptor beta chains from one sample sequenced in a study of blood T cell repertoires in COVID-19. Profiling relied on immunoSEQ multiplex PCR, and the TCRdb table lists in-frame clones only, not all of them. The sample has about 140,000 clones, almost 85% seen once. Specimen: PBMCs or T cells enriched from blood (not recorded which). All receptors come from a woman in her forties or fifties with acute COVID-19.

The V and J genes are TRBV30 and TRBJ2-5; perhaps TRBD2 as D (6 bases). The CDR3 is 13 residues long. Trimming removed 6 bases from V and 2 bases from J, with 13 bases in between. Germline values: CDR1 GTSNPN, CDR2 SVGIG (reference sequence). The CDR3 spells CACTGLLQETQYF. The CDR3, as DNA: TGTGCCTGCACGGGACTTTTACAAGAGACCCAGTACTTC.

The chain recombines TRBV27 with TRBJ2-3; 7 nucleotides match TRBD2. CDR1 and CDR2 (germline): MNHEY, SMNVEV (reference sequence). Unmatched junction bases numbered 16, after V lost 5 bases and J lost 2 bases. CDR3 length: 18 amino acids. The CDR3 sequence is CASSPLRGTTLVTDTQYF. The CDR3 DNA follows: TGTGCCAGCAGTCCACTCCGGGGGACTACTCTGGTCACAGATACGCAGTATTTT.

The J gene is TRBJ2-7, the V gene TRBV30, with 10 bases matching TRBD2. The CDR3 contains 13 residues. Germline values: CDR1 GTSNPN, CDR2 SVGIG (reference sequence). Trimming took 4 bases from V and 4 from J; bases not matched to a gene: 4. CDR3 bases: TGTGCCTGGAAAAGGACTAGCGGTTACGAGCAGTACTTC. This sequence encodes CAWKRTSGYEQYF.

The table lists this clone with a count of one. The rearrangement joins TRBV5-1 to TRBJ2-5; D may be TRBD2 (7 bases). The germline V and J ends were trimmed by 4 bases and 5 bases, with 15 bases remaining between them. CDR1 and CDR2 (germline): SGHRS, YFSETQ. The CDR3 totals 14 residues. The CDR3 reads CASSPQGRGETQYF. The CDR3 DNA sequence: TGCGCCAGCAGCCCCCAGGGGAGGGGGGAGACCCAGTACTTC.

This chain connects TRBV18 to TRBJ2-3; D may be TRBD2 (6 bases). Trimming cost V 4 bases and J 6 bases, with 20 bases left between them. Germline CDR1 and CDR2: KGHSH and LQKENI. This CDR3 is 16 amino acids long. CDR3 loop: CASSLPTGGFGDTQYF. The CDR3 region has the DNA TGTGCCAGCTCACTACCTACAGGAGGGTTCGGGGATACGCAGTATTTT.

This clone was seen ten or more times. The CDR3 DNA reads as TGTGCCAGCAGCCCCCCAGGTAGTCGGCGTGGTGAGCAGTTCTTC. This encodes CASSPPGSRRGEQFF. The rearrangement joins TRBV7-8 to TRBJ2-1; D is unclear. Germline V CDR1 and CDR2: SGHVS, FQNEAQ. This CDR3 region has 15 residues. Trimming pared 5 bases from V and 9 bases from J, leaving 20 bases between.

The table lists this clone with a count of one. V gene TRBV7-2 combines with J gene TRBJ2-1; TRBD2 aligns across 10 bases. The CDR3 extends over 16 amino acids. CDR1 is SGHTA, CDR2 FQGNSA, per germline. Trimming cost V 1 base and J 8 bases; bases outside gene matches: 8. CDR3 loop: CASSLVPSGRSYEQFF. The CDR3 bases are TGTGCCAGCAGCTTAGTCCCTAGCGGGAGAAGCTATGAGCAGTTCTTC.

On this clone itself: The junction does not match germline at one end; this may be a read error. V and J are TRBV5-6 and TRBJ1-2; 7 positions agree with TRBD1. Germline-derived CDR1 and CDR2 are SGHDT and YYEEEE. This CDR3 region has 15 residues. The CDR3 reads CASSIIDRELGGYTF. CDR3 in DNA: TGTGCTAGCAGCATTATAGACAGGGAATTAGGAGGCTACACCTTC.

The chain combines TRBV4-1 with TRBJ1-5, with D uncertain. V lost 0 bases and J lost 0, with 9 bases in between. In germline, CDR1 is MGHRA, CDR2 YSYEKL. This CDR3 region has 16 residues. The CDR3 nucleotides read TGCGCCAGCAGCCAAGATAAGTACTATAGCAATCAGCCCCAGCATTTT. It specifies CASSQDKYYSNQPQHF.

The V and J genes are TRBV2 and TRBJ1-1, with 7 bases lining up with TRBD1. J gave up 1 base and V 7 bases, and 6 bases lay outside the gene matches. This CDR3 has 14 amino acids. The germline CDR1 and CDR2 sequences are SNHLY and FYNNEI. CDR3 amino acids: CASIWTGTNTEAFF. The CDR3 region has the DNA TGTGCCAGCATCTGGACAGGTACGAACACTGAAGCTTTCTTT.

The chain couples TRBV28 to TRBJ1-6; D gene unclear. The V gene lost 5 bases and the J gene lost 7 bases, with 15 bases spanning the gap. Germline V lookup: CDR1 MDHEN, CDR2 SYDVKM. This CDR3 contains 15 residues. The CDR3 sequence: CASSESLPGNSPLHF. The DNA for the CDR3 is TGTGCCAGCAGTGAGAGCCTTCCGGGAAATTCACCCCTCCACTTT.

The rearrangement joins TRBV9 to TRBJ2-3, with D perhaps TRBD1 (6 bases). The V gene lost 4 bases and the J gene lost 6 bases, with 12 bases spanning the gap. The CDR3 extends over 13 amino acids. The germline CDR1 and CDR2 sequences are SGDLS and YYNGEE. The CDR3 DNA reads as TGTGCCAGCAGCATCCAGGGGCCCGATACGCAGTATTTT. Translating it yields CASSIQGPDTQYF.

CDR3 nucleotide sequence: TGTGCCAGCAGTTCTCGCAATGAGCAGTTCTTC. Encoded protein: CASSSRNEQFF. The chain recombines TRBV28 with TRBJ2-1; D is unresolved. V lost 4 bases and J lost 6, with 4 bases in between. The CDR3 length is 11 residues. CDR1 and CDR2 (germline): MDHEN, SYDVKM.

V and J are TRBV4-2 and TRBJ1-4, with D perhaps TRBD1 (5 bases). Germline lookup yields CDR1 LGHNA and CDR2 YNFKEQ. CDR3 length equals 15 residues. Trimming pared 0 bases from V and 6 bases from J, leaving 11 bases between. The CDR3 is CASSQDAGFDEKLFF. The CDR3 nucleotides are TGTGCCAGCAGCCAAGACGCAGGGTTTGATGAAAAACTGTTTTTT.

The chain combines TRBV6-1 with TRBJ1-4; 7 bases line up with TRBD1. Germline-derived CDR1 and CDR2 are MNHNS and SASEGT. The CDR3 covers 15 residues. Trimming took 0 bases from V and 7 from J; bases not matched to a gene: 5. The CDR3 nucleotides are TGTGCCAGCAGTGAAGCGGAGGGGGCTGGTGAAAAACTGTTTTTT. It codes for CASSEAEGAGEKLFF.

The rearrangement uses TRBV2 and TRBJ2-2, with D possibly TRBD2 on 5 matching bases. Deletions cut 9 bases from V and 4 bases from J, with 18 bases between. Per germline, CDR1 SNHLY and CDR2 FYNNEI. There are 15 residues in the CDR3. The CDR3 is CASLTDLGSTGELFF. For the CDR3, the DNA is TGTGCCAGTCTGACGGATCTAGGGAGCACCGGGGAGCTGTTTTTT.

In its sample, this clone was seen a few times. The rearrangement joins TRBV5-1 to TRBJ2-1, with 8 bases identical to TRBD2. The CDR3 sequence is 13 residues long. V shed 4 bases, J shed 8 bases, and the junction held 5 bases outside the gene matches. Germline V lookup: CDR1 SGHRS, CDR2 YFSETQ. The CDR3 DNA reads TGCGCCAGCAGCCAGACTAGCGACGATGAGCAGTTCTTC. Protein sequence: CASSQTSDDEQFF.

Here the CDR3 DNA reads TGTGCCAGGACAGACCCTAATGAAAAACTGTTTTTT. Translated, it gives CARTDPNEKLFF. V usage is TRBV28 and J usage is TRBJ1-4; D is possibly TRBD1 (5 bases). CDR1 MDHEN and CDR2 SYDVKM come from the germline V gene. This CDR3 contains 12 residues. V was pared by 9 bases and J by 3 bases, with 8 bases between.

The chain uses TRBV7-2 and TRBJ2-5, with 7 bases identical to TRBD2. Germline CDR1 and CDR2: SGHTA and FQGNSA. V shed 1 base and J 7 bases; nucleotides not matched to a gene: 3. The CDR3 is 13 amino acids. The CDR3 DNA follows: TGTGCCAGCAGCTTAGGCAGGGAGGGGACCCAGTACTTC. The encoded protein is CASSLGREGTQYF.

The chain links TRBV5-1 to TRBJ2-2; 10 positions agree with TRBD1. The CDR3 extends over 16 amino acids. In germline, CDR1 is SGHRS, CDR2 YFSETQ. V dropped 5 bases and J dropped 0; count of bases not matched to a gene: 4. DNA of the CDR3: TGCGCCAGCAGTCGCGGACAGGGGGCGAACACCGGGGAGCTGTTTTTT. This translates into CASSRGQGANTGELFF.

V and J are TRBV19 and TRBJ1-1; D perhaps matches TRBD1 (6 bases). Between the trimmed V and J ends, which lost 7 bases and 4 bases, there was a span of 19 bases. The CDR3 is 15 amino acids. Germline loops: CDR1 LNHDA, CDR2 SQIVND (reference sequence). The CDR3 DNA reads as TGTGCCAGTACCTTCGACCGGCGAGGGGGCACTGAAGCTTTCTTT. Translating gives CASTFDRRGGTEAFF.